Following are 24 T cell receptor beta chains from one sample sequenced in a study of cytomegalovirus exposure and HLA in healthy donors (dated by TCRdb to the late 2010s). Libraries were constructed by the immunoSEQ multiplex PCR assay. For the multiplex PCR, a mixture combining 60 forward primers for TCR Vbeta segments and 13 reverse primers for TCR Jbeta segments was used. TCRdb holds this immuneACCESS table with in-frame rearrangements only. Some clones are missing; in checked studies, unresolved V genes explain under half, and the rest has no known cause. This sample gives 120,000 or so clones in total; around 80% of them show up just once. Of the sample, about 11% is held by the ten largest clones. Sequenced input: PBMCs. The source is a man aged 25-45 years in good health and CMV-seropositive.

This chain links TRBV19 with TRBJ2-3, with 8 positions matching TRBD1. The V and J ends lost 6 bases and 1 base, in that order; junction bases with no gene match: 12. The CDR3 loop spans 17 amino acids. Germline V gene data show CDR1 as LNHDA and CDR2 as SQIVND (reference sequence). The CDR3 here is CASRVPTGEYGTDTQYF. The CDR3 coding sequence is TGTGCCAGTAGAGTCCCGACAGGGGAATATGGCACAGATACGCAGTATTTT.

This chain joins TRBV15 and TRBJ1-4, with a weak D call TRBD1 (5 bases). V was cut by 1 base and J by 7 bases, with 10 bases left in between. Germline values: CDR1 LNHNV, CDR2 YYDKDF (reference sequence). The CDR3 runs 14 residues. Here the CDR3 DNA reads TGTGCCACCAGCAGAGCGGGGGAGGGTGAAAAACTGTTTTTT. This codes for CATSRAGEGEKLFF.

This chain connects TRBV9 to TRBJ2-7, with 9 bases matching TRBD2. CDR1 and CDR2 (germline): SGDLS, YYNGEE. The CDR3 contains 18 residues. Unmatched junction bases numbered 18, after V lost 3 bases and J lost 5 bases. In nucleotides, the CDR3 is TGTGCCAGCAGCGGACTCCCCTCCACCCGCGGGAGGGCCGACGAGCAGTACTTC. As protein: CASSGLPSTRGRADEQYF.

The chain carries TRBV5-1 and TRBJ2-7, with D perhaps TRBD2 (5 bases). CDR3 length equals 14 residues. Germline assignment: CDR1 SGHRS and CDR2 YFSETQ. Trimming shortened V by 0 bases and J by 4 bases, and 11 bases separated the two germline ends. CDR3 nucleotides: TGCGCCAGCAGCTTGGTGGGAGAAGCATACGAGCAGTACTTC. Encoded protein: CASSLVGEAYEQYF.

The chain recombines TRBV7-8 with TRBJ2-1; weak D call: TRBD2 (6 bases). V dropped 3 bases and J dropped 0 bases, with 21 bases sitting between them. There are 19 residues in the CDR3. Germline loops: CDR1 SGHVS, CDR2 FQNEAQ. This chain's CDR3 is CASSLNPRGLRSSYNEQFF. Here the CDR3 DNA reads TGTGCCAGCAGCTTGAATCCCCGGGGACTCCGAAGCTCCTACAATGAGCAGTTCTTC.

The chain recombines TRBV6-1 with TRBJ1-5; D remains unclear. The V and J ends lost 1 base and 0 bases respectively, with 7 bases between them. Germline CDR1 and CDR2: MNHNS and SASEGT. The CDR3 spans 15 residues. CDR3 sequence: CASSEGPVSNQPQHF. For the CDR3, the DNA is TGTGCCAGCAGTGAAGGGCCTGTTAGCAATCAGCCCCAGCATTTT.

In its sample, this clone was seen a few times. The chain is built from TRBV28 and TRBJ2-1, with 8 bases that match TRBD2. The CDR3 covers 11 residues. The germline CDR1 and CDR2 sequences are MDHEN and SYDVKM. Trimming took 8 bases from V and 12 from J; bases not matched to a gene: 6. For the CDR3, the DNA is TGTGCCAGCGGGAGGGGACTAGGGCAGTTCTTC. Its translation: CASGRGLGQFF.

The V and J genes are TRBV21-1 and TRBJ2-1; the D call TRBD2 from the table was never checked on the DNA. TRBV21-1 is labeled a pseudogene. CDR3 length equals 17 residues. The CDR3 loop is CASSKARAGAFNNEQFF. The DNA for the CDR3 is TGTGCCAGCAGCAAAGCCCGAGCGGGAGCGTTCAACAATGAGCAGTTCTTC.

For the CDR3, the DNA is TGCGCCAGCGGTCGGGGTGACAATGAGCAGTTCTTC. This codes for CASGRGDNEQFF. This chain links TRBV5-1 with TRBJ2-1; D is possibly TRBD2 (5 bases). The CDR3 is 12 amino acids. V lost 7 bases and J lost 5, with 10 bases in between. Germline CDR1 is SGHRS and CDR2 is YFSETQ. The variable domain in full, completed from reference TRBV5-1 and TRBJ2-1, reads KAGVTQTPRYLIKTRGQQVTLSCSPISGHRSVSWYQQTPGQGLQFLFEYFSETQRNKGNFPGRFSGRQFSNSRSEMNVSTLELGDSALYLCASGRGDNEQFFGPGTRLTVL.

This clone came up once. The CDR3 reads CASSIPLLTDTQYF. In nucleotides, the CDR3 is TGTGCCAGTAGTATCCCCCTCTTGACAGATACGCAGTATTTT. This chain connects TRBV19 to TRBJ2-3; D gene ambiguous. This CDR3 is built from 14 residues. Per germline, CDR1 LNHDA and CDR2 SQIVND (reference sequence). The germline V and J ends were trimmed by 3 bases and 3 bases, with 10 bases remaining between them. Variable domain in full (rest from reference TRBV19 and TRBJ2-3): DGGITQSPKYLFRKEGQNVTLSCEQNLNHDAMYWYRQDPGQGLRLIYYSQIVNDFQKGDIAEGYSVSREKKESFPLTVTSAQKNPTAFYLCASSIPLLTDTQYFGPGTRLTVL.

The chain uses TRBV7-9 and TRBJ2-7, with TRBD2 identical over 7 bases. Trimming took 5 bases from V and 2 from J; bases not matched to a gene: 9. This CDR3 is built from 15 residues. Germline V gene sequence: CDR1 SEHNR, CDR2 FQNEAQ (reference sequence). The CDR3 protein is CASSPGGGHTYEQYF. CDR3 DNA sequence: TGTGCCAGCAGCCCGGGAGGCGGCCATACCTACGAGCAGTACTTC.

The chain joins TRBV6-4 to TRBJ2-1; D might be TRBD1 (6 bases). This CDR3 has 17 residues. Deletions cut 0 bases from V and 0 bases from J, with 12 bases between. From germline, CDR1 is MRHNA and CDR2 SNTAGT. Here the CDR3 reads CASSDSSGVLSYNEQFF. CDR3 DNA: TGTGCCAGCAGTGACTCGTCAGGGGTACTCTCCTACAATGAGCAGTTCTTC.

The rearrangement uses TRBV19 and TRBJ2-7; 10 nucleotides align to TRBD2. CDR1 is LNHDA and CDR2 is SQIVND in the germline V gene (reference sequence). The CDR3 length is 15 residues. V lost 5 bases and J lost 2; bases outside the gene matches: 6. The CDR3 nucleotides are TGTGCCAGTAGTGTTCAAAGCGGGAGGGCCTACGAGCAGTACTTC. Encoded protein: CASSVQSGRAYEQYF.

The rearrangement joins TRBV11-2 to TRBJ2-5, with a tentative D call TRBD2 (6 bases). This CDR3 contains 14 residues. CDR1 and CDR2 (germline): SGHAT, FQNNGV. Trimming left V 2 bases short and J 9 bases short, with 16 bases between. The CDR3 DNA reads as TGTGCCAGCAGCTTATACTCTAGCGCCGGATCCCAGTACTTC. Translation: CASSLYSSAGSQYF. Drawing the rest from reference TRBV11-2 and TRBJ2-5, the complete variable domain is EAGVAQSPRYKIIEKRQSVAFWCNPISGHATLYWYQQILGQGPKLLIQFQNNGVVDDSQLPKDRFSAERLKGVDSTLKIQPAKLEDSAVYLCASSLYSSAGSQYFGPGTRLLVL.

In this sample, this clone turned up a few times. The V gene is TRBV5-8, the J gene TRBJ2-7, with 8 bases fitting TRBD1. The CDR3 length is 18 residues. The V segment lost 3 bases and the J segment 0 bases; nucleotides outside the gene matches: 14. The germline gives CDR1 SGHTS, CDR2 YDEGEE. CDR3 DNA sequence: TGTGCCAGCAGCTCGAACTATGGGACAGGAGAAGACTCCTACGAGCAGTACTTC. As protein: CASSSNYGTGEDSYEQYF.

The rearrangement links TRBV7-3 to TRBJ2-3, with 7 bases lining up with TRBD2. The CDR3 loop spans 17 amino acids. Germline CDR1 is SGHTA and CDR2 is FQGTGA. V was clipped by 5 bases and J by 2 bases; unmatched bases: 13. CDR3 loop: CASSARLAHPPTDTQYF. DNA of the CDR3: TGTGCCAGCAGCGCCCGACTAGCCCACCCCCCCACAGATACGCAGTATTTT.

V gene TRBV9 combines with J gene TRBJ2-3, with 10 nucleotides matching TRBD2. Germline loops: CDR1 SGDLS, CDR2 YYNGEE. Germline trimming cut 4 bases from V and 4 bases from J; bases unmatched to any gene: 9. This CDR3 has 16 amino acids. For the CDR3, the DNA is TGTGCCAGCAGCCCTGGGGCTAGCGGGAGCTCAGATACGCAGTATTTT. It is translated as CASSPGASGSSDTQYF.

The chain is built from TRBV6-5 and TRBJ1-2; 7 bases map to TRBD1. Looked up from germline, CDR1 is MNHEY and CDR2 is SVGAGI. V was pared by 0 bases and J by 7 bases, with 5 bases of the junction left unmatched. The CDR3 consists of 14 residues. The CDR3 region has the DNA TGTGCCAGCAGTTACTCGACAGGGAGACGTGGCTACACCTTC. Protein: CASSYSTGRRGYTF.

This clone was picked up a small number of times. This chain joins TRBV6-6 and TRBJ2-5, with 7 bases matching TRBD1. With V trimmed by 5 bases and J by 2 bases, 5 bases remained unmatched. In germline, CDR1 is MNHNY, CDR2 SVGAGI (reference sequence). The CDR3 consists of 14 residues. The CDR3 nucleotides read TGTGCCAGCAGTCCCTACAGGGGACAAGAGACCCAGTACTTC. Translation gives CASSPYRGQETQYF.

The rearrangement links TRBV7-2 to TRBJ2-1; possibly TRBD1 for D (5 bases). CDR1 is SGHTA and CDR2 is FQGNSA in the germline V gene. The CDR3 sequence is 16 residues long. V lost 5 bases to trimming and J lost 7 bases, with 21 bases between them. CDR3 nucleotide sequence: TGTGCCAGCAGCCTAGTTCTGGCAGGACAACAGAATGAGCAGTTCTTC. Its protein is CASSLVLAGQQNEQFF.

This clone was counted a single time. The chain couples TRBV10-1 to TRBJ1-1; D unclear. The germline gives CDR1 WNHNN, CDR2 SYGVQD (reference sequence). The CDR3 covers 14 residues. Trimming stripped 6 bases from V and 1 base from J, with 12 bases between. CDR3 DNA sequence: TGCGCCAGCAGCGCCCCGGGAGAGAACACTGAAGCTTTCTTT. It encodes CASSAPGENTEAFF.

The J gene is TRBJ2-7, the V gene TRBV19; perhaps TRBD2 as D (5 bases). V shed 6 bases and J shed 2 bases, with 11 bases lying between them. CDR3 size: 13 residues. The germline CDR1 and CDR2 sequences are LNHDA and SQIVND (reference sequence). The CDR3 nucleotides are TGTGCCAGTAGCCAGCGGCACCCCTACGAGCAGTACTTC. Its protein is CASSQRHPYEQYF.

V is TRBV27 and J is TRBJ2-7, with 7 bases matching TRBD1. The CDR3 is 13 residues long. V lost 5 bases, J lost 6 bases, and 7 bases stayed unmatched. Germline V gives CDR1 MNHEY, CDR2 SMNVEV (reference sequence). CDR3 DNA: TGTGCCAGCAGTGGAAACAGGGGAGTCGAGCAGTACTTC. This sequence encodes CASSGNRGVEQYF.

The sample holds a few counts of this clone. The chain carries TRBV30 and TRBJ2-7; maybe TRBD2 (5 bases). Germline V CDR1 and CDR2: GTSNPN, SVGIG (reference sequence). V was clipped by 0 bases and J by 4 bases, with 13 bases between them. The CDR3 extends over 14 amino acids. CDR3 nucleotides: TGTGCCTGGAGTGTACCCCCGTCGGGGTACGAGCAGTACTTC. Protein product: CAWSVPPSGYEQYF.